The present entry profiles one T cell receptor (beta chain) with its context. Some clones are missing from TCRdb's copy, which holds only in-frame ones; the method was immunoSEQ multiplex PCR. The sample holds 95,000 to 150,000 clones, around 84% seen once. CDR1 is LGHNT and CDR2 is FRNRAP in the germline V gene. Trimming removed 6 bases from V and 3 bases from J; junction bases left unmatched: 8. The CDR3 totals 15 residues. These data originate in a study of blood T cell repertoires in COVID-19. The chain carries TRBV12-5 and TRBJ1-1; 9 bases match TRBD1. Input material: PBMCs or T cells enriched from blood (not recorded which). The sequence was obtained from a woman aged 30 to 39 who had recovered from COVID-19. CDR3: CASGRSTGGHTEAFF. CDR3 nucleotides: TGTGCTAGTGGCCGTTCGACAGGGGGACACACTGAAGCTTTCTTT.